The 28 T cell receptor beta chains given below trace back to one sample, sequenced in a study of post-analysis software for immune sequencing data. Findings and limits, study-wide: Five or six TRBV segments, TRBV5-6, TRBV5-1 and TRBV20-1 among them, were found more frequent in patients than controls.

No antigen is known for these receptors. The library was made from cDNA and included unique molecular identifiers. MiXCR, run by TCRdb on the PCR reads, gives a single entry per CDR3 protein. Of about 820,000 distinct CDR3 sequences in the sample, under 70% were seen once. The sequenced sample was blood. Receptors originate from a girl aged 10 to 17 with multiple sclerosis.

This clonotype has only a few counts. The J gene is TRBJ1-2, the V gene TRBV10-3; 10 bases align to TRBD1. CDR1 ENHRY and CDR2 SYGVKD come from the germline V gene. This CDR3 has 14 amino acids. The junction had 8 bases not matched to a gene; V was cut back by 11 bases and J by 2 bases. The CDR3 nucleotides read TGTGCCGTCTCCGGGACAGGGGTAAACTATGGCTACACCTTC. Protein sequence: CAVSGTGVNYGYTF.

The CDR3 spells CAKQGTGQGVLGQYF. CDR3 DNA sequence: TGTGCCAAACAGGGAACGGGACAGGGGGTCCTCGGGCAGTACTTC. The chain is built from TRBV2 and TRBJ2-7, with TRBD1 matching over 11 bases. The CDR3 length is 15 residues. Germline-derived CDR1 and CDR2 are SNHLY and FYNNEI. The J segment lost 9 bases and the V segment lost 10 bases, leaving 17 bases of the junction unmatched.

The chain links TRBV6-1 to TRBJ2-5; D gene unclear. The CDR3 totals 13 residues. V lost 4 bases and J lost 1, with 7 bases in between. Per the germline V gene, CDR1 is MNHNS and CDR2 is SASEGT. CDR3 DNA sequence: TGTGCCAGCAGTGTTATTATCCAAGAGACCCAGTACTTC. It encodes CASSVIIQETQYF.

The chain recombines TRBV10-3 with TRBJ2-7; D is undetermined. The V gene lost 10 bases and the J gene lost 7 bases, with 11 bases spanning the gap. Germline V lookup: CDR1 ENHRY, CDR2 SYGVKD. The CDR3 is 10 amino acids. In DNA form, the CDR3 reads TGTGCCACTCTGGACGGGGAGCAGTACTTC. Amino acid sequence: CATLDGEQYF.

The CDR3 loop reads CSARDLGGGLAGLFDEQFF. As DNA, the CDR3 is TGCAGTGCTAGAGATCTAGGGGGGGGTCTAGCGGGTCTTTTTGATGAGCAGTTCTTC. The chain has TRBV20-1 and TRBJ2-1; 8 bases are a match to TRBD2. This CDR3 spans 19 amino acids. The germline V gene encodes CDR1 DFQATT and CDR2 SNEGSKA (reference sequence). Trimming at V came to 0 bases and at J to 8 bases, leaving 21 bases not matched to a gene.

This clonotype was counted a few times. J is TRBJ2-3 and V is TRBV10-3; tentatively, D is TRBD1 (6 bases). Germline V gene data show CDR1 as ENHRY and CDR2 as SYGVKD. The CDR3 is made up of 15 amino acids. V was trimmed by 7 bases and J by 2 bases, leaving 16 bases between them. CDR3 coding DNA: TGTGCCATCACGGGACAAGTCGGCGCCACAGATACGCAGTATTTT. Its translation: CAITGQVGATDTQYF.

This chain joins TRBV30 and TRBJ2-3; 8 nucleotides agree with TRBD2. V lost 4 bases to trimming and J lost 8 bases; unmatched junction nucleotides: 11. The germline V gene encodes CDR1 GTSNPN and CDR2 SVGIG (reference sequence). The CDR3 covers 14 residues. In nucleotides, the CDR3 is TGTGCCTGGATACCAGCGGGAGTAAGGGGTACGCAGTATTTT. Its translation: CAWIPAGVRGTQYF. Together with reference TRBV30 and TRBJ2-3, the CDR3 gives the full variable domain: SQTIHQWPATLVQPVGSPLSLECTVEGTSNPNLYWYRQAAGRGLQLLFYSVGIGQISSEVPQNLSASRPQDRQFILSSKKLLLSDSGFYLCAWIPAGVRGTQYFGPGTRLTVL.

This clonotype was recorded once. The V and J genes are TRBV20-1 and TRBJ2-5; 8 bases are a match to TRBD1. CDR1 is DFQATT, CDR2 SNEGSKA, per germline (reference sequence). V shed 3 bases, J shed 4 bases, and the junction held 25 bases outside the gene matches. The CDR3 runs to 20 residues. In DNA, the CDR3 is TGCAGTGCTAGGGCCCGGTATGGCAGGGGGCGCGAGAAACGGGTAGAGACCCAGTACTTC. This sequence encodes CSARARYGRGREKRVETQYF.

This chain joins TRBV29-1 and TRBJ1-2; D is uncertain. Germline V lookup: CDR1 SQVTM, CDR2 ANQGSEA. V was clipped by 7 bases and J by 7 bases, with 16 bases between them. There are 12 residues in the CDR3. CDR3 in DNA: TGCAGCGCCCAAAGTAGGGCCGGTGGCTACACCTTC. Translating gives CSAQSRAGGYTF.

As concerns this clonotype: Germline and junction disagree at one end, which may indicate a read error. V usage is TRBV20-1 and J usage is TRBJ2-5; no definite D call. CDR1 and CDR2 from the germline V gene are DFQATT and SNEGSKA (reference sequence). The CDR3 sequence is 13 residues long. The CDR3, as DNA: TGCGGTGCTAGAGAAGTGGGTCAGGAGACCCAGTACTTC. Protein product: CGAREVGQETQYF.

The CDR3 DNA reads TGCAGCGTTGTAGGTCTAACACTGAACACTGAAGCTTTCTTT. Encoded protein: CSVVGLTLNTEAFF. The chain couples TRBV29-1 to TRBJ1-1; D remains unclear. The CDR3 totals 14 residues. The V end was cut by 4 bases, the J end by 0 bases, with 12 bases between. Germline CDR1 reads SQVTM; CDR2 reads ANQGSEA.

This rearrangement joins TRBV7-2 to TRBJ2-3; 11 bases line up with TRBD2. Germline CDR1 and CDR2: SGHTA and FQGNSA. The CDR3 length is 17 residues. The V segment lost 1 base and the J segment 2 bases; nucleotides outside the gene matches: 5. This chain's CDR3 is CASSLELAGGDTDTQYF. The CDR3 region has the DNA TGTGCCAGCAGCTTAGAGCTAGCGGGGGGAGACACAGATACGCAGTATTTT.

The CDR3 coding sequence is TGCAGTGCTAGAAAGGGGGCTGTGGAGACCCAGTACTTC. As protein: CSARKGAVETQYF. The rearrangement uses TRBV20-1 and TRBJ2-7; 7 nucleotides match TRBD1. The closer fit of TRBJ2-5 to the DNA end suggests the J call may be wrong. The CDR3 contains 13 residues. Germline V lookup: CDR1 DFQATT, CDR2 SNEGSKA (reference sequence).

The table lists this clonotype with a count of one. CDR3: CASSFLQKEQYF. The DNA of the CDR3 is TGTGCCAGCAGTTTCCTACAGAAGGAGCAGTACTTC. The chain joins TRBV28 to TRBJ2-7; D unresolved. The V end lost 3 bases, the J end lost 7 bases, and 10 bases lay between the germline ends. CDR3 length: 12 amino acids. Germline V gene sequence: CDR1 MDHEN, CDR2 SYDVKM.

CDR3 DNA sequence: TGTGCCAGCAAGTCCCCCAGGGGAGGGGAAGCTTTCTTT. As protein: CASKSPRGGEAFF. This chain links TRBV25-1 with TRBJ1-1; D is possibly TRBD1 (6 bases). V was shortened by 7 bases and J by 8 bases, with 17 bases between the two germline ends. This CDR3 comprises 13 residues. The germline CDR1 and CDR2 sequences are MGHDK and SYGVNS. Combining the CDR3 with reference TRBV25-1 and TRBJ1-1 gives the whole variable domain EADIYQTPRYLVIGTGKKITLECSQTMGHDKMYWYQQDPGMELHLIHYSYGVNSTEKGDLSSESTVSRIRTEHFPLTLESARPSHTSQYLCASKSPRGGEAFFGQGTRLTVV.

The J gene is TRBJ1-2, the V gene TRBV5-1, with D possibly matching TRBD1 (6 bases). The ends were cut back, 6 bases at V and 2 bases at J, with 14 bases in the middle. The CDR3 has 14 residues. Germline lookup yields CDR1 SGHRS and CDR2 YFSETQ. This CDR3 is CASKAGELNYGYTF. Written as DNA, the CDR3 is TGCGCCAGCAAAGCAGGGGAGCTCAACTATGGCTACACCTTC.

CDR3 DNA: TGTGCCAGCAGTTTAAGGGGGGGGCAGAACACTGAAGCTTTCTTT. Protein: CASSLRGGQNTEAFF. V usage is TRBV12-3 or TRBV12-4 and J usage is TRBJ1-1; possibly TRBD1 for D (6 bases). The CDR3 contains 15 residues. The ends were cut back, 2 bases at V and 1 base at J, with 11 bases in the middle.

In this sample, this clonotype turned up once. The chain combines TRBV13 with TRBJ2-3, with unresolved D. Per germline, CDR1 PRHDT and CDR2 FYEKMQ (reference sequence). Between the trimmed V and J ends, which lost 4 bases and 14 bases, there was a span of 16 bases. The CDR3 contains 12 residues. In DNA, the CDR3 is TGTGCCAGCAGCTATTCCCAAACCACGGCGTATTTT. Translation: CASSYSQTTAYF.

CDR3 loop: CASSQETSGGAYNEQFF. In nucleotides, the CDR3 is TGTGCCAGCAGCCAAGAGACTAGCGGGGGGGCGTACAATGAGCAGTTCTTC. The gene calls are TRBV4-2 and TRBJ2-1; 14 bases are shared with TRBD2. This CDR3 contains 17 residues. V shed 0 bases and J 4 bases; nucleotides not matched to a gene: 2. Germline-derived CDR1 and CDR2 are LGHNA and YNFKEQ.

J is TRBJ2-5 and V is TRBV7-2; D remains unclear. CDR1 is SGHTA and CDR2 is FQGNSA in the germline V gene. Trimming took 5 bases from V and 1 from J, leaving 11 bases between them. The CDR3 has 14 amino acids. The CDR3 DNA reads TGTGCCAGCAGCCGATTCGGTCGCCAAGAGACCCAGTACTTC. Amino acids: CASSRFGRQETQYF. Full variable domain (outside the CDR3, taken from reference TRBV7-2 and TRBJ2-5): GAGVSQSPSNKVTEKGKDVELRCDPISGHTALYWYRQSLGQGLEFLIYFQGNSAPDKSGLPSDRFSAERTGGSVSTLTIQRTQQEDSAVYLCASSRFGRQETQYFGPGTRLLVL.

This clonotype occurred a few times. This rearrangement joins TRBV20-1 to TRBJ2-3; a weak D match, TRBD2 (6 bases). V dropped 0 bases and J dropped 2 bases, with 12 bases sitting between them. The CDR3 spans 15 residues. Germline V CDR1 and CDR2: DFQATT, SNEGSKA (reference sequence). The CDR3 sequence: CSARDGRRNTDTQYF. In nucleotides, the CDR3 is TGCAGTGCTAGAGACGGGAGAAGGAACACAGATACGCAGTATTTT.

This clonotype is a singleton in its sample. The chain links TRBV7-2 to TRBJ1-2; a weak D match, TRBD1 (5 bases). The CDR3 runs to 15 residues. Germline V gene data show CDR1 as SGHTA and CDR2 as FQGNSA. The ends were cut back, 4 bases at V and 2 bases at J, with 14 bases in the middle. CDR3 nucleotides: TGTGCCAGCAGCTCCCTCGGCGGGGGAAACTATGGCTACACCTTC. It specifies CASSSLGGGNYGYTF. The full variable domain, with the rest looked up from reference TRBV7-2 and TRBJ1-2, is GAGVSQSPSNKVTEKGKDVELRCDPISGHTALYWYRQSLGQGLEFLIYFQGNSAPDKSGLPSDRFSAERTGGSVSTLTIQRTQQEDSAVYLCASSSLGGGNYGYTFGSGTRLTVV.

This clonotype was seen more than once but under ten times. This CDR3 reads CAISDSGQGVNEQFF. DNA of the CDR3: TGTGCCATCAGTGATTCGGGACAGGGGGTCAATGAGCAGTTCTTC. The chain links TRBV10-3 to TRBJ2-1; 11 nucleotides align to TRBD1. The V and J ends lost 3 bases and 6 bases, in that order; junction bases with no gene match: 4. Germline V lookup: CDR1 ENHRY, CDR2 SYGVKD. This CDR3 spans 15 amino acids.

V usage is TRBV18 and J usage is TRBJ2-6; 8 bases are a match to TRBD2. CDR3 length: 20 residues. V lost 8 bases, J lost 2 bases, and 20 bases stayed unmatched. Germline V CDR1 and CDR2: KGHSH, LQKENI. The CDR3 protein is CASLRGGARSVQTGANVLTF. CDR3 in DNA: TGTGCCAGCCTTCGGGGGGGCGCTAGGTCCGTTCAAACTGGGGCCAACGTCCTGACTTTC.

This clonotype was detected a few times. The chain joins TRBV9 to TRBJ2-3; TRBD1 is a possible D gene (6 bases). Trimming cost V 4 bases and J 1 base, with 16 bases left between them. Germline CDR1 and CDR2: SGDLS and YYNGEE. CDR3 size: 16 residues. CDR3 nucleotides: TGTGCCAGCAGCCCCATTGGGGGCGGCGGCACAGATACGCAGTATTTT. Its translation: CASSPIGGGGTDTQYF. Looking up the rest from reference TRBV9 and TRBJ2-3 gives the full variable domain: DSGVTQTPKHLITATGQRVTLRCSPRSGDLSVYWYQQSLDQGLQFLIQYYNGEERAKGNILERFSAQQFPDLHSELNLSSLELGDSALYFCASSPIGGGGTDTQYFGPGTRLTVL.

The V call is TRBV20-1, the J call TRBJ2-7; 9 positions match TRBD1. CDR3 length: 14 residues. Trimming at V came to 7 bases and at J to 3 bases, leaving 10 bases not matched to a gene. Germline CDR1 is DFQATT and CDR2 is SNEGSKA (reference sequence). In DNA, the CDR3 is TGCAGTGTCAGAATACAGGGGGCCATCTACGAGCAGTACTTC. Translation gives CSVRIQGAIYEQYF.

The chain employs TRBV10-3 and TRBJ1-1; no firm D call. The CDR3 covers 12 residues. The germline gives CDR1 ENHRY, CDR2 SYGVKD. The V and J ends lost 2 bases and 5 bases respectively, with 6 bases between them. In DNA, the CDR3 is TGTGCCATCAGTGAGAGCGAGACTGAAGCTTTCTTT. Its protein is CAISESETEAFF.

This clonotype was detected only a few times. CDR3 sequence reads: CASSLAGPLAKNIQYF. CDR3 coding DNA: TGTGCCAGCAGCTTGGCGGGCCCACTAGCCAAAAACATTCAGTACTTC. J is TRBJ2-4 and V is TRBV5-4; D not resolved. The germline V gene has CDR1 SGHNT and CDR2 YYREEE (reference sequence). The CDR3 extends over 16 amino acids. The ends were cut back, 0 bases at V and 0 bases at J, with 10 bases in the middle.